This TCR beta chain was sequenced during a study of Ad26.COV2.S vaccination and SARS-CoV-2 variants. Profiled with immunoSEQ multiplex PCR; TCRdb holds only in-frame clones, not every one. This sample carries more than 300,000 clones, about 82% of them seen once, and the ten largest clones take around 1.9%. About this clone itself: Antigen: not known.

The germline V gene has CDR1 SGHRS and CDR2 YFSETQ. This CDR3 has 14 amino acids. The V end was cut by 0 bases, the J end by 5 bases, with 10 bases between. Treatment denoted: about 20 received Ad26.COV2.S at low or high dose, single or two shots; roughly 5 received placebo; per-sample allocation not given. The study sampled participants on day 63 after the first vaccine or placebo injection. Expression of Wuhan-strain SARS-CoV-2 spike came from the Ad26 vector that formed the vaccine. General study points: Recipients of vaccine and of placebo showed similar breadth of their non-spike TCR repertoires.

The V and J genes are TRBV5-1 and TRBJ2-3, with D hard to call. This receptor was taken from a person aged 18-65 years who received the Ad26.COV2.S COVID-19 vaccine or a placebo. The input for sequencing was peripheral blood, taken in a trial of Ad26.COV2.S vaccine versus placebo. The CDR3 sequence is CASSLGSTRDTQYF. The CDR3 DNA reads as TGCGCCAGCAGCTTGGGAAGTACCAGAGATACGCAGTATTTT.